This TCR beta chain originates from a study of shared clonotypes between healthy human individuals. Data came from immunoSEQ multiplex PCR; TCRdb stores just in-frame clones and leaves some out. The table includes roughly 1,100,000 clones, 65% to 75% detected once. This clone was seen only a few times. What it binds is not known. Study-wide points: Clonotypes which were not shared had lower generation probabilities than clonotypes that all four donors shared. Shared across a few donors were around 5% of the naive CD4 clonotypes.

What was sequenced was memory CD4+ T cells sorted from blood. The subset: CD45RA-negative fraction. This receptor was taken from a man between 18 and 35 years old in good health.

In DNA form, the CDR3 reads TGTGCCATCAGTGACGCAGCCGCAGATACGCAGTATTTT. Its protein product is CAISDAAADTQYF. The rearrangement joins TRBV10-3 to TRBJ2-3; D gene uncertain. Per germline, CDR1 ENHRY and CDR2 SYGVKD. The CDR3 has 13 amino acids. V was clipped by 3 bases and J by 4 bases, with 8 bases between them.